The text below deals with one T cell receptor beta chain. These data come from a study of blood T cell repertoires in COVID-19. Study in general: There were acute and convalescent COVID-19 samples, and they came from the United States, Italy and Spain. T cells, B-cell-depleted T cells, or PBMCs provided the cDNA or gDNA that served as material.

The germline V and J ends were trimmed by 2 bases and 1 base, with 8 bases remaining between them. Germline V gene sequence: CDR1 MNHEY, CDR2 SVGAGI. This CDR3 spans 14 amino acids. Original processing methods: Amplification from reference gene primers served as the basis for estimated nucleated cell counts. TCRdb's table, derived via immunoSEQ multiplex PCR, lists solely in-frame clones and lacks some. The D gene and trimming were derived from the DNA, and the V and J assignments and clone size from that table. The table lists over 95,000 clones, over 65% of them singletons. V and J are TRBV6-5 and TRBJ1-1, with D unresolved. This clonotype originated in a woman aged 35 to 49 with acute or convalescent COVID-19. Sequences were obtained from peripheral blood. The DNA for the CDR3 is TGTGCCAGCAGTTACGGGAGGGCGAACACTGAAGCTTTCTTT. Amino acids: CASSYGRANTEAFF.